The 22 T cell receptor beta chains listed next were all sequenced from one sample in a study of T-cell reconstitution after alpha-beta-depleted transplantation in children. The TCRbeta library was prepared with unique molecular identifiers. TCRdb re-called the PCR reads through MiXCR, storing one row per CDR3 protein. Here the sample spans about 610,000 distinct CDR3 sequences, about 11% being singletons. Specimen: PBMCs from the stem cell graft donor, collected from the stem cell graft. Receptor source: a human donor who donated a stem cell graft to a child with acute myeloid leukemia.

This clonotype was seen more than once but under ten times. The V and J genes are TRBV20-1 and TRBJ1-5; maybe TRBD1 (6 bases). Germline V gives CDR1 DFQATT, CDR2 SNEGSKA (reference sequence). The CDR3 runs 12 residues. The V gene lost 5 bases and the J gene lost 4 bases, with 9 bases spanning the gap. This chain's CDR3 is CSAETGNQPQHF. The CDR3 DNA reads TGCAGTGCTGAGACAGGTAATCAGCCCCAGCATTTT.

A single count supports this clonotype. The CDR3 DNA is TGTGCCAGCAGTCGGCGAGGCGGGGAGGGCCGGTACGAGCAGTACTTC. Its protein is CASSRRGGEGRYEQYF. The rearrangement joins TRBV25-1 to TRBJ2-7; the match to TRBD2 covers 7 bases. With 5 bases clipped from V and 4 bases from J, the junction kept 14 bases outside the gene matches. The length of the CDR3 is 16 residues. The germline gives CDR1 MGHDK, CDR2 SYGVNS.

The genes are TRBV5-1 and TRBJ2-1; 11 nucleotides match TRBD2. V trimming: 2 bases; J trimming: 7 bases; junction bases outside the gene matches: 11. The CDR3 is 17 amino acids. Per germline, CDR1 SGHRS and CDR2 YFSETQ. DNA of the CDR3: TGCGCCAGCAGCTTACCCCGACTAGCGGGGACTTGGAATGAGCAGTTCTTC. Translation gives CASSLPRLAGTWNEQFF.

The chain combines TRBV19 with TRBJ1-1; 12 bases match TRBD1. Germline loops: CDR1 LNHDA, CDR2 SQIVND (reference sequence). This CDR3 comprises 17 residues. V lost 3 bases and J lost 1; bases outside the gene matches: 6. CDR3 residues: CASSIPGQGARNTEAFF. DNA for the CDR3: TGTGCCAGTAGTATTCCGGGACAGGGGGCGCGGAACACTGAAGCTTTCTTT. Looking up the rest from reference TRBV19 and TRBJ1-1 gives the full variable domain: DGGITQSPKYLFRKEGQNVTLSCEQNLNHDAMYWYRQDPGQGLRLIYYSQIVNDFQKGDIAEGYSVSREKKESFPLTVTSAQKNPTAFYLCASSIPGQGARNTEAFFGQGTRLTVV.

The chain employs TRBV20-1 and TRBJ2-5; TRBD2 matches 13 bases. Germline V CDR1 and CDR2: DFQATT, SNEGSKA (reference sequence). V lost 6 bases to trimming and J lost 4 bases; unmatched junction nucleotides: 11. The CDR3 runs 16 residues. The CDR3 DNA reads TGCAGTGCGTCGACTAGCGGGAGGATGAAGGGAGAGACCCAGTACTTC. Translation: CSASTSGRMKGETQYF.

The chain uses TRBV29-1 and TRBJ2-7; D is undetermined. Trimming shortened V by 4 bases and J by 2 bases, and 12 bases separated the two germline ends. The CDR3 covers 13 residues. Germline CDR1 SQVTM, CDR2 ANQGSEA. The CDR3 region is CSVGTGRPYEQYF. CDR3 in DNA: TGCAGCGTTGGGACGGGCAGACCCTACGAGCAGTACTTC.

This chain uses TRBV5-6 with TRBJ2-7, with no clear D. The V end lost 4 bases, the J end lost 4 bases, and 9 bases lay between the germline ends. The CDR3 is 12 amino acids. Per germline, CDR1 SGHDT and CDR2 YYEEEE. Written as DNA, the CDR3 is TGTGCCAGCAGCCCCGGCAAGTACGAGCAGTACTTC. Translating it yields CASSPGKYEQYF.

The sample holds a few counts of this clonotype. The rearrangement joins TRBV11-1 to TRBJ2-5; D might be TRBD1 (6 bases). This CDR3 contains 15 residues. In germline, CDR1 is SGHAT, CDR2 FQDESV (reference sequence). The germline V and J ends were trimmed by 5 bases and 2 bases, with 15 bases remaining between them. CDR3 DNA: TGTGCCAGCAGCCCCAGGACAGCGGCACAAGAGACCCAGTACTTC. Protein: CASSPRTAAQETQYF.

The V and J genes are TRBV20-1 and TRBJ2-7; D possibly corresponds to TRBD2 (5 bases). The germline gives CDR1 DFQATT, CDR2 SNEGSKA (reference sequence). CDR3 size: 14 residues. The V end lost 1 base, the J end lost 2 bases, and 12 bases lay between the germline ends. The chain's CDR3 is CSARVGLATYEQYF. For the CDR3, the DNA is TGCAGTGCTAGAGTGGGCCTAGCCACCTACGAGCAGTACTTC.

The chain carries TRBV6-2 or TRBV6-3 and TRBJ2-7; 7 bases line up with TRBD1. This CDR3 region has 15 residues. V was clipped by 8 bases and J by 6 bases; unmatched bases: 16. Germline V gene sequence: CDR1 MNHEY, CDR2 SVGEGT. CDR3 in amino acids: CASWETGQSSGEQYF. DNA of the CDR3: TGTGCCAGCTGGGAAACGGGACAGTCTTCTGGCGAGCAGTACTTC.

The chain carries TRBV25-1 and TRBJ2-6; no definite D call. Trimming shortened V by 10 bases and J by 4 bases, and 8 bases separated the two germline ends. Germline V gene lookup returns CDR1 MGHDK and CDR2 SYGVNS. The CDR3 has 12 residues. The chain's CDR3 is CATLTGANVLTF. For the CDR3, the DNA is TGTGCCACCTTAACCGGGGCCAACGTCCTGACTTTC.

At least ten counts were recorded for this clonotype. V usage is TRBV24-1 and J usage is TRBJ2-2, with D possibly TRBD2 on 6 matching bases. V was trimmed by 6 bases and J by 2 bases, leaving 12 bases between them. Germline V CDR1 and CDR2: KGHDR, SFDVKD. The CDR3 extends over 15 amino acids. For the CDR3, the DNA is TGTGCCACCAGTAAGGGACTCTTTAACACCGGGGAGCTGTTTTTT. Translating it yields CATSKGLFNTGELFF.

The chain combines TRBV28 with TRBJ2-3; TRBD1 is a possible D gene (6 bases). The CDR3 extends over 16 amino acids. From germline, CDR1 is MDHEN and CDR2 SYDVKM. Deletions cut 5 bases from V and 1 base from J, with 16 bases between. CDR3 amino acids: CASSTGSLKGTDTQYF. The CDR3 DNA reads TGTGCCAGCAGTACAGGGTCCCTGAAGGGCACAGATACGCAGTATTTT.

This clonotype was seen a few times. This sequence joins TRBV20-1 and TRBJ2-7; 7 bases map to TRBD1. After removal of 5 bases from V and 2 bases from J, the junction contained 9 bases not matched to a gene. This CDR3 contains 14 residues. Looked up from germline, CDR1 is DFQATT and CDR2 is SNEGSKA (reference sequence). For the CDR3, the DNA is TGCAGTGCTCAAAGGGCCCAGGGGGCCTACGAGCAGTACTTC. Its protein product is CSAQRAQGAYEQYF.

The chain couples TRBV3-1 to TRBJ1-1; possible D gene TRBD1, 5 bases. The CDR3 contains 13 residues. Germline V gives CDR1 LGHDT, CDR2 YNNKEL (reference sequence). V was clipped by 4 bases and J by 4 bases, with 10 bases between them. The CDR3 region is CASSPVQVTEAFF. In DNA, the CDR3 is TGTGCCAGCAGCCCGGTACAGGTCACTGAAGCTTTCTTT.

This clonotype was seen a handful of times. V is TRBV6-1 and J is TRBJ2-6; TRBD1 aligns across 7 bases. In germline, CDR1 is MNHNS, CDR2 SASEGT. V dropped 5 bases and J dropped 1; count of bases not matched to a gene: 8. This CDR3 contains 17 residues. The CDR3 loop reads CASSTGDGPSGANVLTF. CDR3 DNA: TGTGCCAGCAGTACAGGGGACGGGCCGTCTGGGGCCAACGTCCTGACTTTC.

This clonotype was observed at least ten times. The chain couples TRBV5-1 to TRBJ1-1, with D unclear. The CDR3 sequence is 15 residues long. Germline assignment: CDR1 SGHRS and CDR2 YFSETQ. Trimming cost V 0 bases and J 0 bases, with 9 bases left between them. The CDR3 spells CASSLAPSVNTEAFF. CDR3 DNA: TGCGCCAGCAGCTTGGCGCCCAGCGTGAACACTGAAGCTTTCTTT.

In this sample, this clonotype turned up many times. The V and J genes are TRBV6-5 and TRBJ2-3; 9 nucleotides align to TRBD1. After removal of 3 bases from V and 4 bases from J, the junction contained 8 bases not matched to a gene. Germline CDR1 and CDR2: MNHEY and SVGAGI. This CDR3 has 16 amino acids. Written as DNA, the CDR3 is TGTGCCAGCAGTTATTGGGAGGGACAGGGAGCAGATACGCAGTATTTT. Amino acid sequence: CASSYWEGQGADTQYF.

This clonotype was picked up one time. J is TRBJ1-5 and V is TRBV14; TRBD1 aligns across 9 bases. This CDR3 spans 17 amino acids. CDR1 SGHDN and CDR2 FVKESK come from the germline V gene. The V gene end was trimmed by 8 bases and the J gene end by 1 base; junction bases not matched to a gene: 12. The CDR3 protein is CASAPRTGEVSNQPQHF. Written as DNA, the CDR3 is TGTGCCAGCGCCCCTCGGACAGGGGAAGTGAGCAATCAGCCCCAGCATTTT.

V is TRBV20-1 and J is TRBJ2-5; D could derive from TRBD1 or TRBD2 (5 bases each). In germline, CDR1 is DFQATT, CDR2 SNEGSKA (reference sequence). V lost 5 bases and J lost 0, with 19 bases in between. CDR3 length: 16 residues. The CDR3 reads CSAAGHHTGDQETQYF. For the CDR3, the DNA is TGCAGTGCTGCCGGACACCACACCGGGGACCAAGAGACCCAGTACTTC.

The rearrangement links TRBV19 to TRBJ1-2; the D gene is possibly TRBD1 (5 bases). CDR1 LNHDA and CDR2 SQIVND come from the germline V gene (reference sequence). V was clipped by 0 bases and J by 6 bases, with 14 bases between them. The CDR3 is made up of 15 amino acids. The CDR3 region is CASSIERGTANGYTF. In DNA, the CDR3 is TGTGCCAGTAGTATAGAGAGGGGTACTGCAAATGGCTACACCTTC.

The J gene is TRBJ1-2, the V gene TRBV7-2; D remains ambiguous. Trimming shortened V by 2 bases and J by 2 bases, and 9 bases separated the two germline ends. The CDR3 totals 14 residues. CDR1 is SGHTA and CDR2 is FQGNSA in the germline V gene. Here the CDR3 DNA reads TGTGCCAGCAGCTTAATACACACGAACTATGGCTACACCTTC. Translation: CASSLIHTNYGYTF.